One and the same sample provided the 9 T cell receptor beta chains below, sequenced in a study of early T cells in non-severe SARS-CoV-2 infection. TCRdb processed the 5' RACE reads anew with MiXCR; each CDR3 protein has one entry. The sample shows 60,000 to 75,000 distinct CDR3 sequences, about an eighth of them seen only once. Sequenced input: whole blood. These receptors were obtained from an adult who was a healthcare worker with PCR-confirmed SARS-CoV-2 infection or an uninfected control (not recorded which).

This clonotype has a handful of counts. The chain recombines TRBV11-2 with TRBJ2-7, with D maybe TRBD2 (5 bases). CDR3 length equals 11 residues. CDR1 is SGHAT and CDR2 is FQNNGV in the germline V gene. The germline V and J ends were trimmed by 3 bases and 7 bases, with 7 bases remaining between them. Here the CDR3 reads CASSLREEQYF. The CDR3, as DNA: TGTGCCAGCAGCTTGAGGGAGGAGCAGTACTTC.

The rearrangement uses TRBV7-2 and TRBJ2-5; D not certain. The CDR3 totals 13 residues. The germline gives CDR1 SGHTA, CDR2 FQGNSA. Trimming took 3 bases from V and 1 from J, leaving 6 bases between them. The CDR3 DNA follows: TGTGCCAGCAGCTTCCAGACCCAAGAGACCCAGTACTTC. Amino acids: CASSFQTQETQYF.

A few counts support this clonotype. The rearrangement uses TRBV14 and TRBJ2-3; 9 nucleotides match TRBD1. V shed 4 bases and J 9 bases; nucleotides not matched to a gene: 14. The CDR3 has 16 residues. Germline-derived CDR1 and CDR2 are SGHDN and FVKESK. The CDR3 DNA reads TGTGCCAGCAGCCGCGGGGACAGGGTTTTCGCGGACACGCAGTATTTT. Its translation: CASSRGDRVFADTQYF. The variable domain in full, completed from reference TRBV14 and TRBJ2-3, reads EAGVTQFPSHSVIEKGQTVTLRCDPISGHDNLYWYRRVMGKEIKFLLHFVKESKQDESGMPNNRFLAERTGGTYSTLKVQPAELEDSGVYFCASSRGDRVFADTQYFGPGTRLTVL.

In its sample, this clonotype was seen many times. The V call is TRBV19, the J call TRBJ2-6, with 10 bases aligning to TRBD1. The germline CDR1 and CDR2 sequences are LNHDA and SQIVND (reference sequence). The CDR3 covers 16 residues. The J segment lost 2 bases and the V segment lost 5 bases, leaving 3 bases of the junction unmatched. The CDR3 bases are TGTGCCAGTAGTGGGACAGGGGCTCCTGGGGCCAACGTCCTGACTTTC. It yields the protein CASSGTGAPGANVLTF.

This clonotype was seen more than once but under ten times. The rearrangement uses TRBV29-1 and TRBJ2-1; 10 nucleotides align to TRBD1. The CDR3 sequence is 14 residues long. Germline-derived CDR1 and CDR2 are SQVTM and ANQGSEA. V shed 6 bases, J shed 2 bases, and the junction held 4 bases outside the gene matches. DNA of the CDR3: TGCAGCGTCCTTGGGACAGGGGCCTACAATGAGCAGTTCTTC. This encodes CSVLGTGAYNEQFF.

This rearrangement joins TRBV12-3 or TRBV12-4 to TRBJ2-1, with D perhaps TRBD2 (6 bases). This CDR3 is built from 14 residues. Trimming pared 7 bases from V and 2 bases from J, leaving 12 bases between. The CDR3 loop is CASNTGDPYNEQFF. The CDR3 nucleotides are TGTGCCAGCAACACGGGGGACCCCTACAATGAGCAGTTCTTC.

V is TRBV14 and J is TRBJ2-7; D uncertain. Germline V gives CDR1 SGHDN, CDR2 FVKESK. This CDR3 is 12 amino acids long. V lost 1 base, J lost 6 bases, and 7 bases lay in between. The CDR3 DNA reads TGTGCCAGCAGCCAAGCGGTGCGCGAGCAGTACTTC. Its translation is CASSQAVREQYF.

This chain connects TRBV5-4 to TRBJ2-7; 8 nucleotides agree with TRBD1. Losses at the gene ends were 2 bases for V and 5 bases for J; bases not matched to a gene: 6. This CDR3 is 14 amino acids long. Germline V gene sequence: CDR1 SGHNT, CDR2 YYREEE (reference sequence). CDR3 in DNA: TGTGCCAGCAGCTTCGGACAGGGTCGCAACGAGCAGTACTTC. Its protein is CASSFGQGRNEQYF.

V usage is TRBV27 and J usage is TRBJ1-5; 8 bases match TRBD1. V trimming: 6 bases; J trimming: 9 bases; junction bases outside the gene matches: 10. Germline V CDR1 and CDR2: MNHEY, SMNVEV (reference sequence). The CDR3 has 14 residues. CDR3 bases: TGTGCCAGCAGCCAGGACAGGGTTCGAGGGCCCCAGCATTTT. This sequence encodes CASSQDRVRGPQHF.